The 28 T cell receptor beta chains in this list originate from one sample, sequenced in a study of blood T cells in healthy people across ages. Then a second PCR, running roughly 7 to 12 cycles, was carried out with a sample-barcoded 5' primer and a J-beta primer mix. TCRdb re-analysed the 5' RACE reads in MiXCR, keeping a single row per CDR3 protein. The repertoire includes 730,000 or so distinct CDR3 sequences, more than 40% of them detected once, and 20% to 25% sits in the top ten. What was sequenced was blood. These receptors were taken from a woman aged 55-70 years in good health.

This clonotype was seen only once. The rearrangement joins TRBV7-8 to TRBJ1-2; D perhaps matches TRBD1 (6 bases). Germline V CDR1 and CDR2: SGHVS, FQNEAQ. V lost 3 bases and J lost 0, with 11 bases in between. This CDR3 comprises 15 residues. CDR3 residues: CASSFGQSANYGYTF. Written as DNA, the CDR3 is TGTGCCAGCAGCTTCGGACAGTCTGCTAACTATGGCTACACCTTC.

This clonotype was observed a handful of times. This chain joins TRBV25-1 and TRBJ1-2, with D tentatively TRBD1 (5 bases). Germline CDR1 is MGHDK and CDR2 is SYGVNS. CDR3 size: 11 residues. Trimming shortened V by 11 bases and J by 8 bases, and 15 bases separated the two germline ends. CDR3: CACFGAEGYTF. The CDR3 DNA follows: TGTGCCTGCTTCGGGGCAGAAGGCTACACCTTC.

In its sample, this clonotype was seen many times. The chain has TRBV6-2 or TRBV6-3 and TRBJ2-7; maybe TRBD2 (6 bases). The V end lost 0 bases, the J end lost 4 bases, and 16 bases lay between the germline ends. Germline CDR1 MNHEY, CDR2 SVGEGT. This CDR3 is 16 amino acids long. The CDR3: CASSYSREVGQYEQYF. The CDR3 DNA reads TGTGCCAGCAGTTACTCGAGGGAGGTCGGTCAATACGAGCAGTACTTC.

Turning to this clonotype: Since a much larger clone is just one base distant, this may be a read error. The rearrangement links TRBV6-5 to TRBJ2-3; D is possibly TRBD1 (5 bases). The CDR3 has 17 amino acids. CDR1 is MNHEY and CDR2 is SVGAGI in the germline V gene. CDR3 bases: TGTGCCAACAGTTACAGGCCAAACCCCACCCGCACAGATACGCAGTATTTT. Its translation: CANSYRPNPTRTDTQYF.

The chain uses TRBV7-9 and TRBJ1-5; TRBD1 might be the D (6 bases). Germline V CDR1 and CDR2: SEHNR, FQNEAQ (reference sequence). The CDR3 contains 15 residues. V gave up 5 bases and J gave up 5 bases, with 16 bases separating them. CDR3 region: CASSRTEAGDQPQHF. The CDR3 DNA reads TGTGCCAGCAGCAGGACAGAGGCGGGCGATCAGCCCCAGCATTTT.

The genes are TRBV7-9 and TRBJ2-5; 8 bases agree with TRBD1. Trimming removed 5 bases from V and 5 bases from J; junction bases left unmatched: 7. The CDR3 sequence is 14 residues long. CDR1 and CDR2 (germline): SEHNR, FQNEAQ (reference sequence). Written as DNA, the CDR3 is TGTGCCAGCAGCCTTACAGGGGGTCTGGAGACCCAGTACTTC. Its translation is CASSLTGGLETQYF.

Many counts were recorded for this clonotype. The chain uses TRBV3-1 and TRBJ1-5; 10 bases are shared with TRBD1. The CDR3 runs 16 residues. The ends lost 1 base at V and 2 bases at J; junction bases unmatched: 2. Germline V lookup: CDR1 LGHDT, CDR2 YNNKEL (reference sequence). As DNA, the CDR3 is TGTGCCAGCAGCCAAGCCGGGACAGGGGGCAATCAGCCCCAGCATTTT. Amino acid sequence: CASSQAGTGGNQPQHF.

The sample holds many counts of this clonotype. The gene calls are TRBV20-1 and TRBJ2-3; TRBD2 aligns across 10 bases. CDR1 is DFQATT and CDR2 is SNEGSKA in the germline V gene (reference sequence). The CDR3 is made up of 14 amino acids. V lost 6 bases to trimming and J lost 6 bases; unmatched junction nucleotides: 9. CDR3 residues: CSAPSGRAMDTQYF. CDR3 DNA: TGCAGTGCACCCAGCGGGAGGGCCATGGATACGCAGTATTTT.

This clonotype was found a few times. The chain employs TRBV2 and TRBJ1-2; no clear D gene. CDR1 and CDR2 (germline): SNHLY, FYNNEI. The CDR3 is made up of 13 amino acids. V was cut by 6 bases and J by 1 base, with 9 bases left in between. The CDR3, as DNA: TGTGCCAGCAGCATGGCAGTTAACTATGGCTACACCTTC. Encoded protein: CASSMAVNYGYTF.

This clonotype appeared once. The chain links TRBV3-1 to TRBJ1-1, with D uncertain. This CDR3 is 13 amino acids long. Germline V CDR1 and CDR2: LGHDT, YNNKEL (reference sequence). Between the trimmed V and J ends, which lost 0 bases and 7 bases, there was a span of 9 bases. The CDR3 here is CASSQDDGIEAFF. The DNA for the CDR3 is TGTGCCAGCAGCCAAGATGACGGGATTGAAGCTTTCTTT.

The chain joins TRBV5-1 to TRBJ2-2; 10 positions match TRBD1. CDR1 and CDR2 from the germline V gene are SGHRS and YFSETQ. The CDR3 loop spans 15 amino acids. V lost 4 bases and J lost 7; bases outside the gene matches: 7. CDR3 nucleotides: TGCGCCAGCAGCGGGCGACAGGGGGCTATCGGGGAGCTGTTTTTT. It yields the protein CASSGRQGAIGELFF. The full variable domain, rest sourced from reference TRBV5-1 and TRBJ2-2, is KAGVTQTPRYLIKTRGQQVTLSCSPISGHRSVSWYQQTPGQGLQFLFEYFSETQRNKGNFPGRFSGRQFSNSRSEMNVSTLELGDSALYLCASSGRQGAIGELFFGEGSRLTVL.

With regard to this clonotype: This sequence may be a read error, since a much larger clone differs from it by one base. The chain employs TRBV13 and TRBJ2-1, with 10 bases aligning to TRBD1. Germline V CDR1 and CDR2: PRHDT, FYEKMQ (reference sequence). This CDR3 has 19 amino acids. J was trimmed by 5 bases and V by 5 bases; bases with no gene match: 18. The CDR3 here is CASSPTGQGTQIINNEQFF. The CDR3 bases are TGTGCCAGCAGCCCCACGGGACAGGGGACGCAAATTATAAACAATGAGCAGTTCTTC.

In this sample, this clonotype turned up once. The V and J genes are TRBV6-2 or TRBV6-3 and TRBJ2-5, with TRBD2 matching over 8 bases. V lost 6 bases, J lost 5 bases, and 11 bases stayed unmatched. Germline lookup yields CDR1 MNHEY and CDR2 SVGEGT. This CDR3 has 15 residues. The CDR3, as DNA: TGTGCCAGCAGACCTCCGGGACTAGGTACCGAGACCCAGTACTTC. Encoded protein: CASRPPGLGTETQYF.

In this sample, this clonotype turned up a few times. The gene calls are TRBV5-1 and TRBJ2-7, with TRBD1 matching over 8 bases. Germline V gives CDR1 SGHRS, CDR2 YFSETQ. The CDR3 loop spans 14 amino acids. Losses at the gene ends were 0 bases for V and 7 bases for J; bases not matched to a gene: 6. The CDR3 DNA follows: TGCGCCAGCAGCTTGGTCCAGGGGGCCGATGAGCAGTACTTC. Translation gives CASSLVQGADEQYF.

This clonotype was detected many times. The genes are TRBV11-2 and TRBJ2-5; a possible D gene is TRBD2 (6 bases). This CDR3 is 16 amino acids long. V was clipped by 1 base and J by 2 bases, with 14 bases between them. Per the germline V gene, CDR1 is SGHAT and CDR2 is FQNNGV. The CDR3, as DNA: TGTGCCAGCAGCTTAGTGTCTAGCGCACTGCAAGAGACCCAGTACTTC. It yields the protein CASSLVSSALQETQYF.

This clonotype showed up just a few times. The genes are TRBV19 and TRBJ1-1; possibly TRBD1 for D (6 bases). The germline V gene encodes CDR1 LNHDA and CDR2 SQIVND (reference sequence). Trimming removed 4 bases from V and 1 base from J, with 7 bases in between. This CDR3 spans 13 amino acids. In DNA form, the CDR3 reads TGTGCCAGTAGTAAGGGGGGGAACACTGAAGCTTTCTTT. It encodes CASSKGGNTEAFF.

Regarding this clonotype: The junction differs from germline at one of its ends, possibly a read error. V is TRBV15 and J is TRBJ2-6; D gene ambiguous. This CDR3 is built from 15 residues. In germline, CDR1 is LNHNV, CDR2 YYDKDF (reference sequence). CDR3 amino acids: CAISLYASGANVLTF. The DNA of the CDR3 is TGTGCCATCAGCTTATATGCCTCTGGGGCCAACGTCCTGACTTTC.

This clonotype was detected only a few times. This chain joins TRBV6-5 and TRBJ2-1; TRBD2 matches 8 bases. The germline CDR1 and CDR2 sequences are MNHEY and SVGAGI. V was pared by 4 bases and J by 4 bases, with 6 bases of the junction left unmatched. The length of the CDR3 is 15 residues. The CDR3 bases are TGTGCCAGCAGTTCCACTAGCGGCGAGTACAATGAGCAGTTCTTC. This translates into CASSSTSGEYNEQFF.

V usage is TRBV20-1 and J usage is TRBJ2-1, with 9 bases lining up with TRBD2. The V gene's germline CDR1 is DFQATT and CDR2 SNEGSKA (reference sequence). This CDR3 comprises 15 residues. With 0 bases clipped from V and 5 bases from J, the junction kept 5 bases outside the gene matches. The CDR3 here is CSARDPSGINNEQFF. The CDR3 DNA follows: TGCAGTGCTAGAGATCCTAGCGGGATAAACAATGAGCAGTTCTTC.

This clonotype was seen only once. The V and J genes are TRBV11-2 and TRBJ1-6; TRBD1 matches 7 bases. CDR1 SGHAT and CDR2 FQNNGV come from the germline V gene. J was trimmed by 8 bases and V by 5 bases; bases with no gene match: 6. This CDR3 has 14 amino acids. Here the CDR3 reads CASSVNRGDSPLHF. CDR3 sequence (DNA): TGTGCCAGCAGCGTAAACAGGGGTGATTCACCCCTCCACTTT. Together with reference TRBV11-2 and TRBJ1-6, the CDR3 gives the full variable domain: EAGVAQSPRYKIIEKRQSVAFWCNPISGHATLYWYQQILGQGPKLLIQFQNNGVVDDSQLPKDRFSAERLKGVDSTLKIQPAKLEDSAVYLCASSVNRGDSPLHFGNGTRLTVT.

The CDR3 DNA follows: TGTGCCGTAGGAAGGGGATCGGAGCCCCAGCATTTT. This encodes CAVGRGSEPQHF. This chain connects TRBV10-3 to TRBJ1-5; a possible D gene is TRBD1 (5 bases). V was pared by 11 bases and J by 8 bases, with 16 bases between. Per the germline V gene, CDR1 is ENHRY and CDR2 is SYGVKD. The CDR3 spans 12 residues.

With respect to this clonotype: At one boundary the junction diverges from the germline segment, which might be a read error. The chain uses TRBV20-1 and TRBJ2-1; 9 bases match TRBD2. Per germline, CDR1 DFQATT and CDR2 SNEGSKA (reference sequence). The CDR3 totals 14 residues. Written as DNA, the CDR3 is TGCGGTGCCAAGGGACTAGCCTCCTACAATGAGCAGTTCTTC. Translated, it gives CGAKGLASYNEQFF.

V is TRBV10-3 and J is TRBJ2-3; D gene uncertain. V lost 5 bases to trimming and J lost 1 base, with 10 bases between them. This CDR3 is 14 amino acids long. Germline CDR1 is ENHRY and CDR2 is SYGVKD. The CDR3 sequence: CAISPLTGTDTQYF. DNA for the CDR3: TGTGCCATCAGTCCCCTAACGGGCACAGATACGCAGTATTTT.

This clonotype came up once. This chain joins TRBV4-2 and TRBJ1-2; D not resolved. Germline V gene data show CDR1 as LGHNA and CDR2 as YNFKEQ. Trimming pared 0 bases from V and 1 base from J, leaving 3 bases between. The CDR3 is 13 residues long. CDR3 in amino acids: CASSQDFNYGYTF. As DNA, the CDR3 is TGTGCCAGCAGCCAAGATTTTAACTATGGCTACACCTTC.

The V and J genes are TRBV27 and TRBJ2-5, with 9 positions matching TRBD2. V lost 5 bases, J lost 1 base, and 14 bases stayed unmatched. CDR1 MNHEY and CDR2 SMNVEV come from the germline V gene (reference sequence). The CDR3 totals 18 residues. The CDR3 loop reads CASSPGTSLIVAQETQYF. CDR3 nucleotide sequence: TGTGCCAGCAGTCCCGGGACTAGCCTAATAGTGGCCCAAGAGACCCAGTACTTC.

This clonotype appeared a single time. A much larger clone differs by one base, so this may be a read error. This chain connects TRBV7-9 to TRBJ2-2; 7 nucleotides match TRBD2. Germline V CDR1 and CDR2: SEHNR, FQNEAQ (reference sequence). The CDR3 totals 16 residues. J was trimmed by 6 bases and V by 3 bases; bases with no gene match: 10. The CDR3: CASSFGGSGLAGELFF. The CDR3 coding sequence is TGTGCCAGCAGCTTTGGCGGGAGCGGCCTGGCCGGGGAGCTGTTTTTT.

This clonotype showed up just a few times. V is TRBV30 and J is TRBJ2-7; tentatively, D is TRBD1 (6 bases). From germline, CDR1 is GTSNPN and CDR2 SVGIG (reference sequence). There are 12 residues in the CDR3. V was clipped by 7 bases and J by 2 bases, with 12 bases between them. The chain's CDR3 is CASAGVTYEQYF. CDR3 coding DNA: TGTGCCTCAGCAGGGGTTACCTACGAGCAGTACTTC.

In this sample, this clonotype turned up a few times. This chain joins TRBV7-2 and TRBJ2-1, with 16 bases aligning to TRBD2. The ends lost 5 bases at V and 4 bases at J; junction bases unmatched: 8. Germline V CDR1 and CDR2: SGHTA, FQGNSA. This CDR3 comprises 18 residues. The CDR3 loop reads CASSAQPGLAGGYNEQFF. For the CDR3, the DNA is TGTGCCAGCAGCGCCCAACCGGGACTAGCGGGAGGGTACAATGAGCAGTTCTTC. Using reference TRBV7-2 and TRBJ2-1 for the parts outside the CDR3, the full variable domain is GAGVSQSPSNKVTEKGKDVELRCDPISGHTALYWYRQSLGQGLEFLIYFQGNSAPDKSGLPSDRFSAERTGGSVSTLTIQRTQQEDSAVYLCASSAQPGLAGGYNEQFFGPGTRLTVL.